The following is a T cell receptor beta chain sequence with its context. Its cognate antigen has yet to be identified. Within one base of it there is no much larger clone, and no base qualities were kept. Library method: the immunoSEQ multiplex PCR assay. The paper's data handling went like this. A statistical classification framework was built for diagnosing cytomegalovirus status from the catalog of TCR beta chain sequences. TCRdb limited this immuneACCESS table to in-frame rearrangements with V and J called. A share of clones is missing; checked studies link under half to unresolved V genes, and the rest is unexplained. For V, J and clone size, that table is used; D and trimming come from the DNA. The sample table holds 90,000 to 140,000 clones, of which approximately 90% were seen once. Together, the top ten hold 3% to 4% of the sample. This sample is drawn from a study of cytomegalovirus exposure and HLA in healthy donors (dated by TCRdb to about 2017). Notes on the research overall: According to a later analysis, one platform produced both the 110 or so validation repertoires and the 670 or so repertoires of the first cohort. The study was designed to test whether signatures of past pathogen exposure could be identified by cataloging public T cell receptors. Besides the first cohort of 550 to 750 subjects, a separate validation cohort made up of some 110 different subjects was used. To predict cytomegalovirus infection status, the study brought together high-throughput TCR immunosequencing, statistical association of individual TCRs with disease status, and machine learning.

Separate from the approximately 730-subject first cohort, the validation cohort of 120 subjects was the group to which the donors belonged. The paper's findings and limits, for the study overall: The authors suggested that the approach could potentially be extended to other disease states and immunological phenotypes. Of the cluster scores, 85% to 95% were above 0 in a later analysis, which found that TCRs clustered in the first cohort also tended to co-occur in the approximately 110 validation repertoires. The study listed 150 to 200 TCR beta chains as associated with cytomegalovirus. A few of the identified cytomegalovirus-associated TCR beta chains were confirmed in vitro to be specific for cytomegalovirus antigens. The classifier was reported to diagnose cytomegalovirus status with high specificity and sensitivity in both the original cohort and the validation cohort. Most TCR sequences were seen in very few donors, while some public TCRs were found in many individuals. A later analysis had no HLA typing for the validation cohort, so co-occurrence there was scored across all 110 or so repertoires.

The sequencing sample was made of PBMCs. This sequence originates from a woman between 18 and 29 years old in good health and CMV-seropositive.

This receptor has the CDR3 CASSPSTATDTQYF. In nucleotide form, the sequence is TGTGCCAGCAGCCCGAGTACCGCCACAGATACGCAGTATTTT. The chain joins TRBV6-5 to TRBJ2-3, with the D gene not confidently named. V was cut back by 6 bases and J by 2 bases, leaving a gap of 12 bases between them. The germline V gene sets CDR1 to MNHEY and CDR2 to SVGAGI. The CDR3 numbers 14 residues from cysteine through phenylalanine. Of all the DNA, just the CDR3 is kept, 42 bases in frame from base 1.